This T cell receptor beta chain was identified during a study of blood T cell repertoires in COVID-19. Study in general: In each case, the material was cDNA or gDNA derived from T cells, B-cell-depleted T cells, or PBMCs.

Profiling relied on immunoSEQ multiplex PCR, and the TCRdb table lists in-frame clones only, not all of them. The profile shows fewer than 350,000 clones, 80% to 90% of them singletons. This CDR3 has 11 residues. Germline CDR1 and CDR2: LNHDA and SQIVND (reference sequence). The germline V and J ends were trimmed by 6 bases and 6 bases, with 5 bases remaining between them. The sample taken for sequencing was peripheral blood. This receptor was obtained from a man aged 35 to 55 with acute or convalescent COVID-19. The J gene is TRBJ2-2, the V gene TRBV19, with no clear D. The CDR3 bases are TGTGCCAGTAGCCTCTCCGGGGAGCTGTTTTTT. Amino acids: CASSLSGELFF.